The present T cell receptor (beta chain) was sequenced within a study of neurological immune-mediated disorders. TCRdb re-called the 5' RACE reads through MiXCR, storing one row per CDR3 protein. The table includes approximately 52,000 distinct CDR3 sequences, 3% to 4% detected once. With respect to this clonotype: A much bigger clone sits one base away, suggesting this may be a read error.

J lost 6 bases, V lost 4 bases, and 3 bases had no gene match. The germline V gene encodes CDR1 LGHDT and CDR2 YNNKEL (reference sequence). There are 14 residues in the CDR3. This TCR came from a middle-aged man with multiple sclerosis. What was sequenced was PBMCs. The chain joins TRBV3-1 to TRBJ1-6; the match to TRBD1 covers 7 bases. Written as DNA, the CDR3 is TGTGCCAGCAGCCTGGGACAGACTAATTCACCCCTCCACTTT. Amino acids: CASSLGQTNSPLHF.